A selection of T cell receptor beta chains follows, all from one sample in a study of blood T cells in healthy people across ages. TCRdb used MiXCR to reprocess the 5' RACE reads, holding one entry per CDR3 protein. Found here are roughly 830,000 distinct CDR3 sequences, 62% of them singletons; the top ten hold around 30%. Sequencing used blood. The source is a young man in good health. Both conserved end residues are part of each CDR3. The D gene is left open where the match is weak. Some rows mark clone size as missing; the rest say once, few, many or name a class of expanded clone.

v_gene	j_gene	d_gene	abundance	CDR3nt	CDR3aa
TRBV9	TRBJ2-2	.	.	TGTGCCAGCAGCGTAAGCAGAAACACCGGGGAGCTGTTTTTT	CASSVSRNTGELFF
TRBV9	TRBJ2-5	.	.	TGTGCCAGCAGCGTAGGCGACGAGACCCAGTACTTC	CASSVGDETQYF
TRBV21-1	TRBJ2-1	.	.	TGTGCCAGCAGCAAGGTACAGGGGGCGTTTGAGCAGTTCTTC	CASSKVQGAFEQFF
TRBV7-9	TRBJ2-7	TRBD2	.	TGTGCCAGCAGCTTTCCGGGGGGGCCTTTCTACAATGAGCAGTACTTC	CASSFPGGPFYNEQYF
TRBV20-1	TRBJ2-3	.	.	TGCAGTGCTAGGGCCCCAGGGCAATCCCCATACACAGATACGCAGTATTTT	CSARAPGQSPYTDTQYF
TRBV9	TRBJ2-1	TRBD2	.	TGTGCCAGCAGCGTAGCTAGCGGGTTAATCTATGAGCAGTTCTTC	CASSVASGLIYEQFF
TRBV6-5	TRBJ1-3	.	.	TGTGCCAGCTTCGGGACTTCTGTCTCTGGAAACACCATATATTTT	CASFGTSVSGNTIYF
TRBV20-1	TRBJ2-7	.	.	TGCAGTGCTAGGGGCACCAATCCCTACGAGCAGTACTTC	CSARGTNPYEQYF
TRBV5-5	TRBJ1-6	.	.	TGTGCCAGCAGCCCGGCGGCGGGAACGAATTCACCCCTCCACTTT	CASSPAAGTNSPLHF
TRBV29-1	TRBJ1-2	.	few	TGCAGCGTTCCTTCGACAATCGGCGGCTACACCTTC	CSVPSTIGGYTF
TRBV5-1	TRBJ1-1	TRBD1	few	TGCGCCAGCAGCATTACCGGGACAGGGAATACTGAAGCTTTCTTT	CASSITGTGNTEAFF